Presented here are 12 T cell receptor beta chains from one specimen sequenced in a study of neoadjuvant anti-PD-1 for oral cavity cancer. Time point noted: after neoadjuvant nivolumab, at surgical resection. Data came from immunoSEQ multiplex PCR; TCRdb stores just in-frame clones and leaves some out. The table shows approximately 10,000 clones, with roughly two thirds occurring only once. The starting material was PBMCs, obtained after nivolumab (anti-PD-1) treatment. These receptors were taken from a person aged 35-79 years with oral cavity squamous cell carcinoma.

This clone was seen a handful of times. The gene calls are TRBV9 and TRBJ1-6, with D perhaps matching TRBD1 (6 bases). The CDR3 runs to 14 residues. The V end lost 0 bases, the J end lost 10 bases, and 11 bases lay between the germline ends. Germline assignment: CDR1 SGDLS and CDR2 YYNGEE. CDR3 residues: CASSVVGGDSPLHF. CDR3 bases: TGTGCCAGCAGCGTAGTGGGGGGCGACTCACCCCTCCACTTT.

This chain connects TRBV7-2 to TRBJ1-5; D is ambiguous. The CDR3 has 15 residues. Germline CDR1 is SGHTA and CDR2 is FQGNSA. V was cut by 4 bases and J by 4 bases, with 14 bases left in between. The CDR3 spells CASSSSPRGNQPQHF. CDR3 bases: TGTGCCAGCAGCTCCAGCCCGAGAGGGAATCAGCCCCAGCATTTT. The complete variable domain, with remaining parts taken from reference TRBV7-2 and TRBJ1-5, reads GAGVSQSPSNKVTEKGKDVELRCDPISGHTALYWYRQSLGQGLEFLIYFQGNSAPDKSGLPSDRFSAERTGGSVSTLTIQRTQQEDSAVYLCASSSSPRGNQPQHFGDGTRLSIL.

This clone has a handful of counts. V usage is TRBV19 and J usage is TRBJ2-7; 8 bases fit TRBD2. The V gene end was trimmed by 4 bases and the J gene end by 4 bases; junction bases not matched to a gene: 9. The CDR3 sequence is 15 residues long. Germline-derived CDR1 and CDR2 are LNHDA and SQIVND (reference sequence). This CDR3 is CASSKGLGIAYEQYF. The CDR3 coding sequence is TGTGCCAGTAGTAAGGGACTAGGTATCGCTTACGAGCAGTACTTC.

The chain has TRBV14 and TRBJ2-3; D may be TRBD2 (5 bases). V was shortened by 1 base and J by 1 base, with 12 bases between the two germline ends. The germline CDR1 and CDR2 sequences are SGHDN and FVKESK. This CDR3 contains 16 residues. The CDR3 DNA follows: TGTGCCAGCAGCCAAGTAACGGGGAAGCGCACAGATACGCAGTATTTT. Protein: CASSQVTGKRTDTQYF.

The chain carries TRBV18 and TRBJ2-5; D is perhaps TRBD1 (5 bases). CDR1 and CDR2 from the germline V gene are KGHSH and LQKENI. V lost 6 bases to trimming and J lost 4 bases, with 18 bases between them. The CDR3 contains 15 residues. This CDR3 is CASSPRQGGPETQYF. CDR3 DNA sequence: TGTGCCAGCTCGCCCCGGCAGGGCGGACCAGAGACCCAGTACTTC.

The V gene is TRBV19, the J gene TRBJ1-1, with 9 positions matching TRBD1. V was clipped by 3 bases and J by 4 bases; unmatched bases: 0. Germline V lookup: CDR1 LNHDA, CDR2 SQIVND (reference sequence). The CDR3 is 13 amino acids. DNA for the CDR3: TGTGCCAGTAGTATGGGACAGGGCACTGAAGCTTTCTTT. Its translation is CASSMGQGTEAFF. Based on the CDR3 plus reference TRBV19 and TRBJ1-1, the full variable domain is DGGITQSPKYLFRKEGQNVTLSCEQNLNHDAMYWYRQDPGQGLRLIYYSQIVNDFQKGDIAEGYSVSREKKESFPLTVTSAQKNPTAFYLCASSMGQGTEAFFGQGTRLTVV.

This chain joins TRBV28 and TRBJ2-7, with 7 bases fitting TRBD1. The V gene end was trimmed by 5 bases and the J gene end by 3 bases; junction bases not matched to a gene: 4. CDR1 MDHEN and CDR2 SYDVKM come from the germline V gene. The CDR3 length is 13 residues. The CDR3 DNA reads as TGTGCCAGCAGTCCGACAGGGATCTACGAGCAGTACTTC. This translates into CASSPTGIYEQYF.

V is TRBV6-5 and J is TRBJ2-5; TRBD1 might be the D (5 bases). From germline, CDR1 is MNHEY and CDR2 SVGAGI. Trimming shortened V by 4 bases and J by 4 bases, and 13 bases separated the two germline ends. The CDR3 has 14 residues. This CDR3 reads CASSFDSVGETQYF. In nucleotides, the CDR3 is TGTGCCAGCAGTTTCGACAGTGTAGGAGAGACCCAGTACTTC.

The CDR3 sequence: CASGAGQGTGELFF. In DNA form, the CDR3 reads TGTGCTAGTGGCGCGGGACAGGGGACCGGGGAGCTGTTTTTT. The V and J genes are TRBV12-5 and TRBJ2-2; 10 nucleotides match TRBD1. This CDR3 is built from 14 residues. Germline CDR1 reads LGHNT; CDR2 reads FRNRAP. V gave up 6 bases and J gave up 5 bases; unmatched junction bases: 3. The whole variable domain, filled in from reference TRBV12-5 and TRBJ2-2, reads DARVTQTPRHKVTEMGQEVTMRCQPILGHNTVFWYRQTMMQGLELLAYFRNRAPLDDSGMPKDRFSAEMPDATLATLKIQPSEPRDSAVYFCASGAGQGTGELFFGEGSRLTVL.

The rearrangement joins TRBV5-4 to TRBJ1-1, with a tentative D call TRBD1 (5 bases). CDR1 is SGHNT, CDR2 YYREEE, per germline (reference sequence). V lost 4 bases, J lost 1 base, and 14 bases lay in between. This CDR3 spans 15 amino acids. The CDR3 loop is CASSTRDGKNTEAFF. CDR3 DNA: TGTGCCAGCAGCACCCGGGACGGCAAGAACACTGAAGCTTTCTTT. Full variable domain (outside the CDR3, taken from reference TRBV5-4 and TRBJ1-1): ETGVTQSPTHLIKTRGQQVTLRCSSQSGHNTVSWYQQALGQGPQFIFQYYREEENGRGNFPPRFSGLQFPNYSSELNVNALELDDSALYLCASSTRDGKNTEAFFGQGTRLTVV.

The CDR3 DNA reads TGTGCCAGCAGTGAACGGGAGGGCCGCTCTGGAAACACCATATATTTT. Its translation: CASSEREGRSGNTIYF. This sequence joins TRBV6-1 and TRBJ1-3; D ambiguous. CDR3 length: 16 amino acids. Between the trimmed V and J ends, which lost 2 bases and 0 bases, there was a span of 11 bases. Germline CDR1 and CDR2: MNHNS and SASEGT.

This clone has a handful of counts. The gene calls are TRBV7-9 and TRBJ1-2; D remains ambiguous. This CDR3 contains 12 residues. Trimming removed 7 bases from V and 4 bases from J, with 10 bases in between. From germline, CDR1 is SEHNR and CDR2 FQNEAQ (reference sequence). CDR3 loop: CASTIEIYGYTF. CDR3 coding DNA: TGTGCCAGCACCATAGAAATCTATGGCTACACCTTC.